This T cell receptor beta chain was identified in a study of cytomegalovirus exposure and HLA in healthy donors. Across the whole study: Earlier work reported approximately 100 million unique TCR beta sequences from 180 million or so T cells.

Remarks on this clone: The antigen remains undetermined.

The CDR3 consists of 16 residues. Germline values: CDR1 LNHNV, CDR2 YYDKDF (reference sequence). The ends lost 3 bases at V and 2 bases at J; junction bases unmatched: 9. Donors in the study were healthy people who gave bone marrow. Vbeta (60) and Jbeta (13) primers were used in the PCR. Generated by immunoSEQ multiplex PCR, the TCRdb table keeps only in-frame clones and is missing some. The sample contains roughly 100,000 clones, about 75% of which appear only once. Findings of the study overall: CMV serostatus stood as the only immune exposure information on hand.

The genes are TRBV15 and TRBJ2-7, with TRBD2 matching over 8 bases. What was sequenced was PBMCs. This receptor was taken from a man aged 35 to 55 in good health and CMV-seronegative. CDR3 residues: CATSRTGTRYPYEQYF. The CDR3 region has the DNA TGTGCCACCAGCAGGACCGGGACTAGATACCCCTACGAGCAGTACTTC. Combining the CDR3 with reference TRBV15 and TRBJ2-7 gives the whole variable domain DAMVIQNPRYQVTQFGKPVTLSCSQTLNHNVMYWYQQKSSQAPKLLFHYYDKDFNNEADTPDNFQSRRPNTSFCFLDIRSPGLGDTAMYLCATSRTGTRYPYEQYFGPGTRLTVT.